This TCR beta chain derives from a study of human T cells and chemical hapten exposure. Study-level results: TCRs above 1 in 1000 frequency stayed constant with DPC sensitization.

Time point described: pre-sensitization, week 0. The sample's treatment: therapeutic diphenylcyclopropenone sensitization with weekly scalp DPC. Someone pulled total RNA out of unfractionated whole blood. TCRdb re-analysed the RACE reads in MiXCR, keeping a single row per CDR3 protein. The sample records tens of thousands of distinct CDR3 sequences, over 9% being singletons. This CDR3 contains 14 residues. The V gene end was trimmed by 8 bases and the J gene end by 6 bases; junction bases not matched to a gene: 7. The V gene's germline CDR1 is MNHNY and CDR2 SVGAGI (reference sequence). This clonotype was seen repeatedly, ten times or more. No antigen is known for it.

The rearrangement uses TRBV6-6 and TRBJ1-1, with 12 bases matching TRBD1. The clonotype comes from a woman aged 40 to 49 with alopecia areata. Some clones in this sample may be carry-over from other donors' samples. This specimen was whole blood, taken in connection with sensitization to the hapten diphenylcyclopropenone (DPC). CDR3 nucleotides: TGTGCCAGCGTTTTGGGACAGGGGGCGCCTGAAGCTTTCTTT. Residues: CASVLGQGAPEAFF.